The following is a T cell receptor beta chain sequence with its context. The data were taken from a study of blood T cell repertoires in COVID-19. Across the study: PBMCs, B-cell-depleted T cells, or T cells provided the cDNA or gDNA that made up the material.

Participants, roughly 18 to 89 years old, spanned fewer than 25 US areas. The germline CDR1 and CDR2 sequences are GTSNPN and SVGIG (reference sequence). The CDR3 is 13 residues long. The trim removed 4 bases at V and 8 bases at J, leaving 7 bases unmatched. Study processing details: It was from reference gene primer amplification that nucleated cell counts were estimated. The assay was immunoSEQ multiplex PCR, and TCRdb's table has in-frame clones only and misses some. V, J and clone size reflect that table, while D and trimming were determined from the DNA. The sample gives about 180,000 clones, over 75% of which show up once; 0.95% to 1.5% is in the top ten.

Sequencing was done on a sample of PBMCs or T cells enriched from blood (not recorded which). This TCR was recovered from a human donor with acute COVID-19. The donor label of this sample is uncertain. The rearrangement joins TRBV30 to TRBJ1-1, with TRBD1 identical over 10 bases. The CDR3 bases are TGTGCCTGGACCCCGGGACAGGGGTTCGAAGCTTTCTTT. Encoded protein: CAWTPGQGFEAFF.